This passage covers 5 T cell receptor beta chains from one sample sequenced in a study of low-dose radiotherapy and immunotherapy resistance in tumors. TRAV- and TRBV-specific primers were used for first-strand cDNA, which covered alpha and beta chains. With a constant-region primer and a V-primer adapter, TCRs were subjected to roughly 20 PCR cycles of amplification. A single record per CDR3 protein comes from TCRdb applying MiXCR to the reads. The sample carries under 11,000 distinct CDR3 sequences, 50% to 70% recorded once. The receptors here all came from a human donor with advanced metastatic prostate, ovarian, gallbladder or colorectal cancer (not recorded which). This table probably holds off-target reads from a library built for another chain.

V gene TRBV20-1 combines with J gene TRBJ1-5; D gene ambiguous. Trimming cost V 6 bases and J 0 bases, with 21 bases left between them. Germline V gives CDR1 DFQATT, CDR2 SNEGSKA (reference sequence). The CDR3 is 17 residues long. CDR3 loop: CSARPMAVRYSNQPQHF. CDR3 sequence (DNA): TGCAGTGCCCGACCTATGGCCGTACGTTATAGCAATCAGCCCCAGCATTTT.

The chain carries TRBV5-1 and TRBJ1-3, with 9 bases lining up with TRBD1. The germline CDR1 and CDR2 sequences are SGHRS and YFSETQ. CDR3 length: 20 residues. After removal of 0 bases from V and 2 bases from J, the junction contained 15 bases not matched to a gene. The DNA for the CDR3 is TGCGCCAGCAGCTTGGCCGGTCCGACAGGGGGAGTGGACCCTGGAAACACCATATATTTT. Residues: CASSLAGPTGGVDPGNTIYF. The full variable domain, with the rest looked up from reference TRBV5-1 and TRBJ1-3, is KAGVTQTPRYLIKTRGQQVTLSCSPISGHRSVSWYQQTPGQGLQFLFEYFSETQRNKGNFPGRFSGRQFSNSRSEMNVSTLELGDSALYLCASSLAGPTGGVDPGNTIYFGEGSWLTVV.

The gene calls are TRBV11-3 and TRBJ2-1; D is perhaps TRBD1 or TRBD2 (5 bases each). Trimming pared 10 bases from V and 2 bases from J, leaving 15 bases between. This CDR3 comprises 14 residues. The germline gives CDR1 SGHNT, CDR2 YENEEA. As DNA, the CDR3 is TGTGCCACCCGTCGGGACCTGACCTACAATGAGCAGTTCTTC. Its protein is CATRRDLTYNEQFF.

The J gene is TRBJ2-5, the V gene TRBV20-1; D may be TRBD2 (5 bases). Trimming took 1 base from V and 4 from J, leaving 13 bases between them. Germline lookup yields CDR1 DFQATT and CDR2 SNEGSKA (reference sequence). There are 14 residues in the CDR3. The CDR3 DNA follows: TGCAGTGCTAGAGTGACGGGGTTTCTAGAGACCCAGTACTTC. Encoded protein: CSARVTGFLETQYF.

Concerning this clonotype: At one end the junction does not follow the germline gene, possibly because of a read error. The rearrangement joins TRBV5-1 to TRBJ2-2; TRBD2 aligns across 8 bases. This CDR3 contains 14 residues. The germline V gene has CDR1 SGHRS and CDR2 YFSETQ. The CDR3 protein is CASSASGGRTLLSF. The DNA for the CDR3 is TGCGCCAGCAGCGCAAGCGGGGGACGTACCCTTCTGTCGTTT.